This T cell receptor (beta chain) appears in the sequencing data of a study of cytomegalovirus exposure and HLA in healthy donors. A word on this clone: One end of the junction is discordant with germline, which a read error may explain.

Researchers ran the PCR with 60 Vbeta and 13 Jbeta primers. Profiled with immunoSEQ multiplex PCR; TCRdb holds only in-frame clones, not every one. The sample lists about 160,000 clones; almost 80% were seen once. Sequencing input: PBMCs. The TCR was taken from a woman between 50 and 59 years old in good health and CMV-seropositive.

The DNA of the CDR3 is TGTGCTAGCAGCTTAGATAAAGGCCCATCGAGGACCGGGGAGCTGTTTTTT. Translation gives CASSLDKGPSRTGELFF. This sequence joins TRBV7-7 and TRBJ2-2; no reliable D call. The length of the CDR3 is 17 residues. Germline-derived CDR1 and CDR2 are SSHAT and FNYEAQ (reference sequence).